Listed here are 18 T cell receptor beta chains from one sample, sequenced in a study of blood T cell repertoires in COVID-19. The method was immunoSEQ multiplex PCR; TCRdb's version includes in-frame clones alone and lacks a portion of them. In the table there are a few hundred thousand clones, 80% to 90% of which are singletons. Specimen: PBMCs or T cells enriched from blood (not recorded which). Receptors were obtained from a man between 18 and 29 years old who had recovered from COVID-19.

The chain uses TRBV28 and TRBJ1-1; D possibly corresponds to TRBD1 (6 bases). The CDR3 is 16 residues long. The germline CDR1 and CDR2 sequences are MDHEN and SYDVKM. The V gene lost 6 bases and the J gene lost 0 bases, with 17 bases spanning the gap. The CDR3 sequence: CASRAKGGGMNTEAFF. The CDR3 DNA is TGTGCCAGCAGGGCTAAGGGGGGAGGGATGAACACTGAAGCTTTCTTT.

The genes are TRBV4-1 and TRBJ1-1, with no clear D. From germline, CDR1 is MGHRA and CDR2 YSYEKL. V lost 4 bases and J lost 0, with 12 bases in between. CDR3 length: 15 residues. CDR3 in amino acids: CASSLSSTVNTEAFF. Here the CDR3 DNA reads TGCGCCAGCAGCCTTTCTTCCACAGTGAACACTGAAGCTTTCTTT.

J is TRBJ2-3 and V is TRBV25-1; 9 bases map to TRBD2. This CDR3 is built from 18 residues. The junction had 17 bases not matched to a gene; V was cut back by 1 base and J by 9 bases. Germline CDR1 is MGHDK and CDR2 is SYGVNS. The CDR3 loop reads CASSELGWASGTAGTQYF. DNA of the CDR3: TGTGCCAGCAGTGAATTAGGATGGGCTAGCGGGACGGCGGGAACGCAGTATTTT.

This clone has only one observation. This sequence joins TRBV6-1 and TRBJ2-7, with 10 bases matching TRBD1. Germline assignment: CDR1 MNHNS and CDR2 SASEGT. This CDR3 has 15 amino acids. V dropped 2 bases and J dropped 4; count of bases not matched to a gene: 5. CDR3 in amino acids: CASSEQGQGIYEQYF. CDR3 nucleotides: TGTGCCAGCAGTGAACAGGGACAGGGGATATACGAGCAGTACTTC.

The rearrangement uses TRBV7-2 and TRBJ1-2; a possible D gene is TRBD1 (5 bases). The CDR3 length is 13 residues. The germline CDR1 and CDR2 sequences are SGHTA and FQGNSA. The ends were cut back, 2 bases at V and 6 bases at J, with 10 bases in the middle. For the CDR3, the DNA is TGTGCCAGCAGCTTAAATTGGGGGGATGGCTACACCTTC. It yields the protein CASSLNWGDGYTF. The full variable domain, rest sourced from reference TRBV7-2 and TRBJ1-2, is GAGVSQSPSNKVTEKGKDVELRCDPISGHTALYWYRQSLGQGLEFLIYFQGNSAPDKSGLPSDRFSAERTGGSVSTLTIQRTQQEDSAVYLCASSLNWGDGYTFGSGTRLTVV.

Only a few counts were recorded for this clone. The chain joins TRBV4-3 to TRBJ1-5, with unresolved D. Germline CDR1 LGHNA, CDR2 YSLEER. Trimming removed 4 bases at V and 0 bases at J, with 10 bases between. This CDR3 spans 15 amino acids. The CDR3 DNA sequence: TGCGCCAGCAGCCCTGACTGGAATAGCAATCAGCCCCAGCATTTT. Translation: CASSPDWNSNQPQHF.

CDR3 in amino acids: CASSPPRGRSSGNTIYF. The CDR3 bases are TGTGCCAGCAGCCCTCCACGAGGGAGAAGCTCTGGAAACACCATATATTTT. V usage is TRBV6-2 or TRBV6-3 and J usage is TRBJ1-3, with D uncertain. The CDR3 loop spans 17 amino acids. The V end lost 6 bases, the J end lost 0 bases, and 18 bases lay between the germline ends. Germline-derived CDR1 and CDR2 are MNHEY and SVGEGT.

The chain joins TRBV11-2 to TRBJ1-1; weak D call: TRBD1 (5 bases). This CDR3 is 14 amino acids long. V was shortened by 6 bases and J by 5 bases, with 16 bases between the two germline ends. Germline lookup yields CDR1 SGHAT and CDR2 FQNNGV. CDR3 loop: CASSNAGVGTEAFF. For the CDR3, the DNA is TGTGCCAGCAGTAACGCGGGGGTAGGAACTGAAGCTTTCTTT.

The rearrangement uses TRBV7-9 and TRBJ1-4; D is perhaps TRBD1 (5 bases). Germline CDR1 is SEHNR and CDR2 is FQNEAQ (reference sequence). V gave up 2 bases and J gave up 5 bases, with 18 bases separating them. The CDR3 length is 17 residues. CDR3 in amino acids: CASSLRGDSLANEKLFF. The DNA of the CDR3 is TGTGCCAGCAGCTTACGAGGGGACTCGCTGGCGAATGAAAAACTGTTTTTT.

V and J are TRBV9 and TRBJ1-1; the D is unclear. V was shortened by 3 bases and J by 1 base, with 7 bases between the two germline ends. Germline V CDR1 and CDR2: SGDLS, YYNGEE. CDR3 length equals 13 residues. As DNA, the CDR3 is TGTGCCAGCAGCGCGGGAAGGAACACTGAAGCTTTCTTT. It is translated as CASSAGRNTEAFF.

This clone occurred once. The genes are TRBV15 and TRBJ1-5; 9 positions agree with TRBD1. With V trimmed by 3 bases and J by 1 base, 7 bases remained unmatched. Germline CDR1 LNHNV, CDR2 YYDKDF (reference sequence). The CDR3 is 17 residues long. The DNA for the CDR3 is TGTGCCACCAGCAGGGGGCCGGGACAGGGAAGCAATCAGCCCCAGCATTTT. It translates to CATSRGPGQGSNQPQHF.

This chain joins TRBV5-4 and TRBJ1-6; D is possibly TRBD1 (5 bases). V was clipped by 10 bases and J by 0 bases, with 11 bases between them. The germline V gene has CDR1 SGHNT and CDR2 YYREEE (reference sequence). The CDR3 consists of 14 residues. The CDR3 spells CACKTGSYNSPLHF. Here the CDR3 DNA reads TGTGCCTGCAAAACAGGCTCCTATAATTCACCCCTCCACTTT. The full variable domain, its missing parts supplied by reference TRBV5-4 and TRBJ1-6, is ETGVTQSPTHLIKTRGQQVTLRCSSQSGHNTVSWYQQALGQGPQFIFQYYREEENGRGNFPPRFSGLQFPNYSSELNVNALELDDSALYLCACKTGSYNSPLHFGNGTRLTVT.

The chain couples TRBV7-8 to TRBJ2-3, with 11 nucleotides matching TRBD2. Looked up from germline, CDR1 is SGHVS and CDR2 is FQNEAQ. V dropped 2 bases and J dropped 3; count of bases not matched to a gene: 1. There are 15 residues in the CDR3. This CDR3 reads CASSLIAGGTDTQYF. CDR3 sequence (DNA): TGTGCCAGCAGCTTAATAGCGGGGGGGACAGATACGCAGTATTTT.

The chain is built from TRBV21-1 and TRBJ1-5; the table's D call of TRBD1 was not tested on the DNA. TRBV21-1 is an annotated pseudogene. This CDR3 has 19 amino acids. The CDR3 is CASTRYRGRFPNSNQPQHF. CDR3 DNA: TGTGCCAGCACCCGATACAGGGGGCGCTTCCCTAATAGCAATCAGCCCCAGCATTTT.

V and J are TRBV4-1 and TRBJ1-4, with D tentatively TRBD1 (5 bases). Trimming removed 2 bases from V and 0 bases from J, with 10 bases in between. The germline CDR1 and CDR2 sequences are MGHRA and YSYEKL. The CDR3 has 16 residues. Here the CDR3 DNA reads TGCGCCAGCAGCCAAACAGGACCGGCAACTAATGAAAAACTGTTTTTT. As protein: CASSQTGPATNEKLFF.

This clone was detected once. V gene TRBV5-1 combines with J gene TRBJ2-1, with 9 bases that match TRBD2. The CDR3 loop spans 15 amino acids. Trimming took 2 bases from V and 4 from J; bases not matched to a gene: 4. The germline V gene has CDR1 SGHRS and CDR2 YFSETQ. CDR3 in DNA: TGCGCCAGCAGCTTAGCGGGAGGAGAATACAATGAGCAGTTCTTC. It encodes CASSLAGGEYNEQFF.

The V and J genes are TRBV7-9 and TRBJ2-7, with D maybe TRBD2 (5 bases). With 3 bases removed from V and 0 bases from J, the gap between germline ends came to 9 bases. This CDR3 is built from 14 residues. CDR1 and CDR2 from the germline V gene are SEHNR and FQNEAQ (reference sequence). CDR3 in amino acids: CASSFSADSYEQYF. The CDR3 region has the DNA TGTGCCAGCAGCTTTAGCGCAGACTCCTACGAGCAGTACTTC.

This chain connects TRBV6-1 to TRBJ1-5; maybe TRBD1 (6 bases). V gave up 1 base and J gave up 4 bases, with 11 bases separating them. The CDR3 runs 15 residues. Germline V gene data show CDR1 as MNHNS and CDR2 as SASEGT. The chain's CDR3 is CASSEEVGANQPQHF. CDR3 coding DNA: TGTGCCAGCAGTGAAGAGGTGGGGGCTAATCAGCCCCAGCATTTT.